This record looks at one T cell receptor (beta chain) sequence and its context. Its antigen is as yet unknown. The source of the sample is a study of cytomegalovirus exposure and HLA in healthy donors. Overall study context: Some 200 million T cells yielded 117 million unique TCR beta sequences in earlier analysis. Study results and caveats: The likely origin of a cluster of highly shared sequence variants was a sequencing artifact. The later analysis indicated that the majority of CMV-associated TCR beta chains appeared HLA-restricted. Of the V segments, some could not be distinguished, including TRBV6-2 and TRBV6-3, and were excluded.

CDR3 size: 16 residues. V lost 4 bases, J lost 0 bases, and 15 bases lay in between. Per germline, CDR1 MDHEN and CDR2 SYDVKM. Both 60 Vbeta primers and 13 Jbeta primers went into the PCR. Assay used: immunoSEQ multiplex PCR; TCRdb lists only in-frame clones, some missing. The sample records about 130,000 clones, around 83% being singletons. The gene calls are TRBV28 and TRBJ1-1; D is unclear. The sample comprised PBMCs. The TCR originated in a girl aged 2 to 10 in good health and CMV-seronegative. CDR3: CASSSLSVYMNTEAFF. CDR3 nucleotides: TGTGCCAGCAGTTCCTTGTCTGTTTACATGAACACTGAAGCTTTCTTT. Using reference TRBV28 and TRBJ1-1 for the parts outside the CDR3, the full variable domain is DVKVTQSSRYLVKRTGEKVFLECVQDMDHENMFWYRQDPGLGLRLIYFSYDVKMKEKGDIPEGYSVSREKKERFSLILESASTNQTSMYLCASSSLSVYMNTEAFFGQGTRLTVV.